This record concerns one T cell receptor beta chain sequence. Many counts were recorded for this clonotype. Its antigen is currently not known. There are no base qualities to consult, and no much larger clone falls within one base. The data are from a study of regulatory T cells in long-lasting Graves disease (dated by TCRdb to about 2021). About the full investigation: Persistent Graves' disease meant more than 5 years of antithyroid drug treatment with TSH receptor autoantibodies that stayed positive. Peripheral blood TCR sequencing and RNA sequencing compared persistent Graves' disease patients with newly diagnosed Graves' disease patients. The study was conducted in China and was registered as a clinical trial. TCR sequencing covered some 13 persistent and 20 or so newly diagnosed Graves' disease patients, 33 samples in total. Persistent Graves' disease patients in the clinical cohort had taken antithyroid drugs for roughly ten years on average. What the work shows at the level of the full study, not this receptor alone: TRBV28, TRBJ1-2 and TRBJ2-5 were preferentially used in persistent disease, while TRBV20-1 and TRBJ2-1 were favored in newly diagnosed disease. Peripheral blood alone was examined, since thyroid tissue, which constituted the primary lesion, could not be accessed. Sequencing and analysis were restricted to the TCR beta chain. Lower TCR Shannon entropy and fewer highly expanded clones were observed in persistent Graves' disease patients than in newly diagnosed patients, which suggested clonal expansion. The authors acknowledged the small sample size as a limitation that may reduce accuracy. A larger number of public clonotypes was shared among persistent patients (around 3,000) than among newly diagnosed patients (approximately 1,000).

The CDR3 sequence holds 13 residues, the cysteine and phenylalanine included. CDR3 DNA only is kept here, 39 bases in frame from base 1. From the germline V gene, CDR1 is SNHLY and CDR2 is FYNNEI. Deletion took 11 bases off V and 0 bases off J, with a span of 13 bases between the germline ends. The library was produced with multiplex PCR. The reads were generated on an Illumina HiSeq 4000. To build TCR beta libraries, CDR3 regions were amplified by Arm-PCR using iRepertoire HTBI primers. PCR products were gel purified before sequencing. The original methods were these. Gene usage analysis of CDR3 amino acid clonotypes used the roughly 60 TRBV and more than 13 TRBJ segments found across samples. Filtered high-quality paired reads were merged into contigs using COPE and FqMerger. Contigs were aligned with BLAST to IMGT TRBV, TRBD and TRBJ reference genes, and CDR3 was defined per IMGT. Any clonotype with a frequency above 0.1% was classified as a highly expanded clone. Shannon entropy served as the measure of repertoire diversity, while the Gini coefficient captured V-J evenness. Clonotypes shared by more than one individual were considered public. The raw public reads went through TCRdb reprocessing: fastp at Q25, MiXCR clone calling, in-frame beta chains kept. All rows with the same CDR3 protein become a single entry with the most common DNA and genes. It is TCRdb's table, rather than the study itself, that gives the V and J calls and clone size. The table for this sample lists roughly 700,000 distinct CDR3 sequences; about 30% of them were counted only once. In total, the top ten clones hold about 40% of the sample.

This specimen's time point label, per the study, means: persistent/refractory GD, antithyroid drugs over 5 years with positive TRAb. For both TCR sequencing and RNA sequencing, RNA was extracted from PBMCs in TRIzol. The diagnosis of Graves' disease followed American Thyroid Association guidelines. Patients were recruited from an endocrinology department in Xi'an, China. Each patient gave around 9.2 milliliters of peripheral blood, collected in an EDTA anticoagulant tube. Ficoll Paque Plus density gradient separation was used to isolate PBMCs, and no further T cell sorting was done. An Agilent 2100 Bioanalyzer and agarose gel were used to assess RNA quality, and a NanoDrop 2000 was used to measure RNA concentration.

The V and J genes are TRBV2 and TRBJ1-2, with TRBD1 perhaps the D gene, on 6 matching bases. Sequences were derived from peripheral blood mononuclear cells (PBMCs), sampled when the disease was refractory, from a patient treated with antithyroid drugs. The sequence derives from a female donor with Graves disease. In nucleotides, the sequence is TGTGCCTTTAAACAGGGAGCTAACTATGGCTACACCTTC. It translates to CAFKQGANYGYTF.